The 19 T cell receptor beta chains given below trace back to one sample, sequenced in a study of blood T cell repertoires in COVID-19. Measured with immunoSEQ multiplex PCR; TCRdb has only the in-frame clones, and not every one. The table has approximately 330,000 clones, under 90% seen once. Source material: PBMCs or T cells enriched from blood (not recorded which). Source of these receptors: a woman in her twenties or thirties who had recovered from COVID-19.

This clone was seen a single time. This sequence joins TRBV19 and TRBJ1-5; D is undetermined. This CDR3 contains 14 residues. CDR1 and CDR2 from the germline V gene are LNHDA and SQIVND (reference sequence). The V end lost 7 bases, the J end lost 0 bases, and 10 bases lay between the germline ends. The CDR3 DNA sequence: TGTGCCAGTACGAGGGCAGCTAGCAATCAGCCCCAGCATTTT. This sequence encodes CASTRAASNQPQHF.

The gene calls are TRBV28 and TRBJ2-3; 8 bases agree with TRBD1. CDR3 length equals 13 residues. The J segment lost 3 bases and the V segment lost 8 bases, leaving 4 bases of the junction unmatched. Looked up from germline, CDR1 is MDHEN and CDR2 is SYDVKM. The CDR3 nucleotides are TGTGCCAGCGTTGGACAGGGTACAGATACGCAGTATTTT. Translating gives CASVGQGTDTQYF.

V gene TRBV19 combines with J gene TRBJ1-5; 9 nucleotides match TRBD1. Germline CDR1 is LNHDA and CDR2 is SQIVND (reference sequence). V lost 6 bases to trimming and J lost 8 bases; unmatched junction nucleotides: 8. The CDR3 sequence is 14 residues long. The CDR3 loop is CASSPDRGYEPQHF. The DNA of the CDR3 is TGTGCCAGTAGCCCGGACAGGGGTTATGAGCCCCAGCATTTT.

V usage is TRBV27 and J usage is TRBJ2-1; D is perhaps TRBD2 (5 bases). The V gene lost 2 bases and the J gene lost 1 base, with 18 bases spanning the gap. The CDR3 covers 18 residues. Germline V gene data show CDR1 as MNHEY and CDR2 as SMNVEV (reference sequence). In nucleotides, the CDR3 is TGTGCCAGCAGTTTAAGGGTTGGGCGCGGGTTATCCTACAATGAGCAGTTCTTC. This translates into CASSLRVGRGLSYNEQFF.

This chain uses TRBV4-3 with TRBJ2-5, with 7 bases identical to TRBD2. This CDR3 has 17 residues. Trimming at V came to 0 bases and at J to 5 bases, leaving 12 bases not matched to a gene. Germline CDR1 reads LGHNA; CDR2 reads YSLEER. The CDR3 reads CASSQDLVAGGVETQYF. DNA of the CDR3: TGCGCCAGCAGCCAAGATCTGGTAGCGGGTGGGGTGGAGACCCAGTACTTC.

V is TRBV6-5 and J is TRBJ2-7, with 8 bases that match TRBD2. Germline V gene lookup returns CDR1 MNHEY and CDR2 SVGAGI. Trimming at V came to 7 bases and at J to 3 bases, leaving 11 bases not matched to a gene. This CDR3 is 15 amino acids long. The CDR3 nucleotides read TGTGCCAGCATTGCACATCAGCGGGAGTACTACGAGCAGTACTTC. Protein sequence: CASIAHQREYYEQYF.

The chain combines TRBV7-2 with TRBJ2-7, with 7 positions matching TRBD1. V trimming: 1 base; J trimming: 3 bases; junction bases outside the gene matches: 6. The CDR3 loop spans 15 amino acids. Germline assignment: CDR1 SGHTA and CDR2 FQGNSA. CDR3: CASSLVTGVLYEQYF. The CDR3 DNA reads TGTGCCAGCAGCTTAGTCACAGGGGTGCTCTACGAGCAGTACTTC.

This sequence joins TRBV20-1 and TRBJ2-7; 15 bases are a match to TRBD2. The CDR3 has 18 amino acids. The junction had 13 bases not matched to a gene; V was cut back by 5 bases and J by 2 bases. CDR1 DFQATT and CDR2 SNEGSKA come from the germline V gene (reference sequence). CDR3 sequence: CSARGSGLAGGQAYEQYF. Written as DNA, the CDR3 is TGCAGTGCTCGTGGTTCCGGACTAGCGGGAGGGCAGGCCTACGAGCAGTACTTC.

Notes on this clone: This specimen includes other DNA sequences encoding the same CDR3. This chain connects TRBV20-1 to TRBJ2-3, with TRBD2 identical over 10 bases. The CDR3 has 15 residues. V shed 3 bases and J 4 bases; nucleotides not matched to a gene: 7. The germline V gene encodes CDR1 DFQATT and CDR2 SNEGSKA (reference sequence). In DNA, the CDR3 is TGCAGTGCTAGTCGGACTAGCGGTATTGCAGATACGCAGTATTTT. Its protein is CSASRTSGIADTQYF.

This rearrangement joins TRBV27 to TRBJ1-1; TRBD1 matches at 7 bases. Germline V lookup: CDR1 MNHEY, CDR2 SMNVEV (reference sequence). V dropped 4 bases and J dropped 4; count of bases not matched to a gene: 9. The CDR3 consists of 15 residues. The CDR3 loop reads CASSSFDRVITEAFF. The DNA for the CDR3 is TGTGCCAGCAGTTCCTTTGACAGGGTGATCACTGAAGCTTTCTTT.

This clone was observed a few times. J is TRBJ2-7 and V is TRBV5-6, with TRBD2 identical over 7 bases. CDR3 length: 14 residues. The V gene end was trimmed by 3 bases and the J gene end by 0 bases; junction bases not matched to a gene: 3. Germline values: CDR1 SGHDT, CDR2 YYEEEE. CDR3 nucleotide sequence: TGTGCCAGCAGCTCGGGGGGACTCTCCTACGAGCAGTACTTC. Its translation is CASSSGGLSYEQYF.

The chain has TRBV4-1 and TRBJ2-1; 8 positions agree with TRBD2. The ends lost 0 bases at V and 10 bases at J; junction bases unmatched: 17. CDR3 length: 18 residues. In germline, CDR1 is MGHRA, CDR2 YSYEKL. CDR3 sequence (DNA): TGCGCCAGCAGCCAAGATGGAGGTCCTAGCGGGTCCCGAGGGGAGCAGTTCTTC. Residues: CASSQDGGPSGSRGEQFF.

The rearrangement joins TRBV7-6 to TRBJ1-5, with 7 positions matching TRBD1. The ends lost 2 bases at V and 2 bases at J; junction bases unmatched: 3. Germline V gives CDR1 SGHVS, CDR2 FNYEAQ. The CDR3 length is 15 residues. CDR3 region: CASSLRGRGNQPQHF. The CDR3 nucleotides read TGTGCCAGCAGCTTAAGGGGGCGAGGCAATCAGCCCCAGCATTTT.

J is TRBJ2-7 and V is TRBV6-5, with 10 nucleotides matching TRBD1. Germline assignment: CDR1 MNHEY and CDR2 SVGAGI. V lost 10 bases and J lost 7; bases outside the gene matches: 13. The CDR3 is 14 residues long. The CDR3 DNA sequence: TGTGCCACCTGGGACAGGGGCGCTTCAAGGGAGCAGTACTTC. It encodes CATWDRGASREQYF.

This chain joins TRBV28 and TRBJ1-2; 8 bases agree with TRBD1. The CDR3 loop spans 15 amino acids. The germline V gene encodes CDR1 MDHEN and CDR2 SYDVKM. After removal of 5 bases from V and 3 bases from J, the junction contained 8 bases not matched to a gene. CDR3 DNA: TGTGCCAGCAGTCCCCGTCCAGGGGGCGACTATGGCTACACCTTC. It encodes CASSPRPGGDYGYTF.

The chain links TRBV5-1 to TRBJ2-7, with D possibly TRBD1 on 5 matching bases. The germline CDR1 and CDR2 sequences are SGHRS and YFSETQ. V lost 6 bases, J lost 5 bases, and 21 bases lay in between. CDR3 length: 15 amino acids. The CDR3 protein is CASNPFEGASHEQYF. For the CDR3, the DNA is TGCGCCAGCAACCCCTTCGAAGGGGCGTCCCACGAGCAGTACTTC. Full variable domain (rest looked up from reference TRBV5-1 and TRBJ2-7): KAGVTQTPRYLIKTRGQQVTLSCSPISGHRSVSWYQQTPGQGLQFLFEYFSETQRNKGNFPGRFSGRQFSNSRSEMNVSTLELGDSALYLCASNPFEGASHEQYFGPGTRLTVT.

V gene TRBV11-2 combines with J gene TRBJ1-2; 8 bases are a match to TRBD1. Per the germline V gene, CDR1 is SGHAT and CDR2 is FQNNGV. V lost 5 bases, J lost 4 bases, and 3 bases stayed unmatched. The CDR3 has 13 amino acids. The CDR3 nucleotides read TGTGCCAGCAGCCCCGGACAGGGCTATGGCTACACCTTC. It encodes CASSPGQGYGYTF.

The chain combines TRBV6-2 or TRBV6-3 with TRBJ1-1, with no clear D. The V end lost 4 bases, the J end lost 7 bases, and 13 bases lay between the germline ends. The CDR3 has 13 residues. Germline CDR1 is MNHEY and CDR2 is SVGEGT. CDR3 nucleotides: TGTGCCAGCAGTTCCAACTATGTTATTGAAGCTTTCTTT. This encodes CASSSNYVIEAFF.

The J gene is TRBJ1-1, the V gene TRBV29-1; possibly TRBD1 for D (6 bases). The V end was cut by 3 bases, the J end by 1 base, with 33 bases between. The CDR3 runs 21 residues. CDR1 is SQVTM and CDR2 is ANQGSEA in the germline V gene. CDR3 bases: TGCAGCGTTGATACCTACCCCCCCTCATTGGGAGGGGGAGACAGGAACACTGAAGCTTTCTTT. Protein: CSVDTYPPSLGGGDRNTEAFF.